One and the same sample provided the 26 T cell receptor beta chains below, sequenced in a study of vaccination effects on CD4 cells after COVID-19. Antigens of these TCRs are unknown. Expansion of antigen-specific CD4+ T cells with viral peptide pools was carried out by the ViraFEST assay before sequencing. At the end of less than 12 days of culture, CD4+ T cells were isolated. The participants, recipients of two vaccine doses, got either BNT162b2 or mRNA-1273. Profiling relied on immunoSEQ multiplex PCR, and the TCRdb table lists in-frame clones only, not all of them. The table records tens of thousands of clones, around four fifths of them present only once. The sequenced sample was CD4+ T cells from PBMCs cultured with SARS-CoV-2 spike peptides, obtained after COVID-19 vaccination. These receptors were collected from a human donor who received a COVID-19 vaccine.

The CDR3 here is CASSYSAGREPQHF. For the CDR3, the DNA is TGTGCCAGCAGTTACTCGGCAGGGAGGGAGCCCCAGCATTTT. This rearrangement joins TRBV6-5 to TRBJ1-5; D possibly corresponds to TRBD1 (5 bases). The CDR3 is 14 amino acids. In germline, CDR1 is MNHEY, CDR2 SVGAGI. V was clipped by 0 bases and J by 8 bases, with 11 bases between them.

The V and J genes are TRBV5-1 and TRBJ1-2, with TRBD1 as a possible D gene (6 bases). Trimming shortened V by 4 bases and J by 8 bases, and 15 bases separated the two germline ends. The CDR3 runs 13 residues. The germline V gene encodes CDR1 SGHRS and CDR2 YFSETQ. CDR3 protein: CASSQIEGVGYTF. Here the CDR3 DNA reads TGCGCCAGCAGCCAGATTGAGGGGGTCGGCTACACCTTC.

The chain carries TRBV3-1 (or the pseudogene TRBV3-2) and TRBJ1-6, with D hard to call. CDR3 length: 14 amino acids. V lost 3 bases to trimming and J lost 10 bases, with 13 bases between them. Germline CDR1 LGHDT, CDR2 YNNKEL (reference sequence). CDR3 sequence (DNA): TGTGCCAGCAGCCAGGGAGGAGGGAAATCACCCCTCCACTTT. Its protein is CASSQGGGKSPLHF.

This chain connects TRBV19 to TRBJ2-2, with TRBD2 matching over 9 bases. In germline, CDR1 is LNHDA, CDR2 SQIVND (reference sequence). The CDR3 is 14 amino acids. V lost 5 bases to trimming and J lost 6 bases; unmatched junction nucleotides: 4. For the CDR3, the DNA is TGTGCCAGTAGTGGGGCGGGAGGGGCCGGGGAGCTGTTTTTT. It specifies CASSGAGGAGELFF.

The chain carries TRBV3-1 (or the pseudogene TRBV3-2) and TRBJ1-2; D not resolved. CDR1 is LGHDT, CDR2 YNNKEL, per germline (reference sequence). V gave up 1 base and J gave up 2 bases, with 14 bases separating them. This CDR3 has 16 residues. CDR3 region: CASSQAAGLPNYGYTF. The CDR3 DNA sequence: TGTGCCAGCAGCCAAGCTGCCGGGTTGCCGAACTATGGCTACACCTTC.

V is TRBV18 and J is TRBJ2-1; 11 bases agree with TRBD2. Per germline, CDR1 KGHSH and CDR2 LQKENI. V shed 5 bases, J shed 4 bases, and the junction held 4 bases outside the gene matches. CDR3 length equals 15 residues. The CDR3 reads CASSSGTSGYNEQFF. CDR3 bases: TGTGCCAGCTCATCCGGGACTAGCGGATACAATGAGCAGTTCTTC.

The rearrangement joins TRBV3-1 (or the pseudogene TRBV3-2) to TRBJ2-1; D not resolved. With 1 base removed from V and 1 base from J, the gap between germline ends came to 8 bases. CDR3 size: 15 residues. CDR1 and CDR2 from the germline V gene are LGHDT and YNNKEL (reference sequence). CDR3 in DNA: TGTGCCAGCAGCCAAGGAGAAGGTTCCTACAATGAGCAGTTCTTC. Translation gives CASSQGEGSYNEQFF.

This chain uses TRBV12-5 with TRBJ2-3; the D is unclear. Per the germline V gene, CDR1 is LGHNT and CDR2 is FRNRAP. The ends were cut back, 7 bases at V and 7 bases at J, with 12 bases in the middle. The CDR3 spans 12 residues. CDR3 DNA sequence: TGTGCTAGTGCCCTTAGCTCACATACGCAGTATTTT. This codes for CASALSSHTQYF. Based on the CDR3 plus reference TRBV12-5 and TRBJ2-3, the full variable domain is DARVTQTPRHKVTEMGQEVTMRCQPILGHNTVFWYRQTMMQGLELLAYFRNRAPLDDSGMPKDRFSAEMPDATLATLKIQPSEPRDSAVYFCASALSSHTQYFGPGTRLTVL.

This sequence joins TRBV6-1 and TRBJ1-2, with a tentative D call TRBD1 (5 bases). Trimming removed 2 bases at V and 5 bases at J, with 15 bases between. CDR3 length: 15 amino acids. CDR1 MNHNS and CDR2 SASEGT come from the germline V gene. The CDR3 nucleotides read TGTGCCAGCAGTGAAATGGGGGAGAGCTTATATGGCTACACCTTC. Amino acid sequence: CASSEMGESLYGYTF.

This clone has more than one count but fewer than ten. V is TRBV6-5 and J is TRBJ2-7; 8 bases agree with TRBD2. The CDR3 contains 14 residues. Germline assignment: CDR1 MNHEY and CDR2 SVGAGI. With 4 bases clipped from V and 0 bases from J, the junction kept 2 bases outside the gene matches. For the CDR3, the DNA is TGTGCCAGCAGTTCGACTAGCGCCTCCTACGAGCAGTACTTC. This codes for CASSSTSASYEQYF.

The chain uses TRBV9 and TRBJ2-3, with 9 positions matching TRBD2. Germline-derived CDR1 and CDR2 are SGDLS and YYNGEE. Germline trimming cut 1 base from V and 0 bases from J; bases unmatched to any gene: 12. The CDR3 contains 19 residues. DNA of the CDR3: TGTGCCAGCAGCGTAATGGCGGGGGGGCCAGTAATCAGCACAGATACGCAGTATTTT. Translation gives CASSVMAGGPVISTDTQYF.

This rearrangement joins TRBV24-1 to TRBJ1-1, with TRBD1 matching over 8 bases. After removal of 9 bases from V and 3 bases from J, the junction contained 11 bases not matched to a gene. The CDR3 loop spans 15 amino acids. Per the germline V gene, CDR1 is KGHDR and CDR2 is SFDVKD. The CDR3: CATSGGLRGDTEAFF. DNA for the CDR3: TGTGCCACCTCAGGGGGCTTACGGGGGGACACTGAAGCTTTCTTT.

V gene TRBV2 combines with J gene TRBJ1-1; 10 bases are a match to TRBD1. J gave up 0 bases and V 6 bases, and 10 bases lay outside the gene matches. Germline CDR1 is SNHLY and CDR2 is FYNNEI. This CDR3 has 17 amino acids. The CDR3 nucleotides read TGTGCCAGCAGCAAGGGACAGGGGTGGACTATGAACACTGAAGCTTTCTTT. This gives the protein CASSKGQGWTMNTEAFF.

This clone has more than one count but fewer than ten. V is TRBV10-3 and J is TRBJ1-1; D not resolved. CDR3 size: 14 residues. V dropped 1 base and J dropped 0 bases, with 6 bases sitting between them. Germline CDR1 ENHRY, CDR2 SYGVKD. CDR3 DNA sequence: TGTGCCATCAGTGAGTACCAAATGAACACTGAAGCTTTCTTT. Translating it yields CAISEYQMNTEAFF.

The chain couples TRBV3-1 (or the pseudogene TRBV3-2) to TRBJ2-2; D unclear. There are 18 residues in the CDR3. CDR1 LGHDT and CDR2 YNNKEL come from the germline V gene (reference sequence). Trimming stripped 0 bases from V and 3 bases from J, with 17 bases between. The CDR3 region has the DNA TGTGCCAGCAGCCAAGATCTCGGCCGCGGACCCCACACCGGGGAGCTGTTTTTT. Translated, it gives CASSQDLGRGPHTGELFF.

The chain has TRBV6-6 and TRBJ2-7; D possibly matches TRBD1 or TRBD2 (5 bases each). The CDR3 spans 16 residues. CDR1 and CDR2 (germline): MNHNY, SVGAGI (reference sequence). The ends were cut back, 4 bases at V and 2 bases at J, with 18 bases in the middle. Here the CDR3 reads CASSSMTGRSTYEQYF. Written as DNA, the CDR3 is TGTGCCAGCAGTTCCATGACGGGACGCTCTACCTACGAGCAGTACTTC.

In its sample, this clone was seen once. The rearrangement links TRBV27 to TRBJ1-3; no clear D. The CDR3 loop spans 13 amino acids. Germline CDR1 reads MNHEY; CDR2 reads SMNVEV (reference sequence). V lost 6 bases and J 0 bases, leaving 6 bases between the germline ends. The CDR3 DNA sequence: TGTGCCAGCAGAGAGGGCTCTGGAAACACCATATATTTT. Its protein product is CASREGSGNTIYF.

The V and J genes are TRBV18 and TRBJ2-6; tentatively, D is TRBD1 (6 bases). V was clipped by 4 bases and J by 2 bases, with 15 bases between them. CDR3 length: 17 amino acids. Germline V lookup: CDR1 KGHSH, CDR2 LQKENI. For the CDR3, the DNA is TGTGCCAGCTCACGGGACATCAAAAGCGCTGGGGCCAACGTCCTGACTTTC. Protein: CASSRDIKSAGANVLTF.

V usage is TRBV6-4 and J usage is TRBJ1-4; perhaps TRBD1 as D (5 bases). This CDR3 has 12 residues. V was cut by 9 bases and J by 3 bases, with 8 bases left in between. Germline CDR1 MRHNA, CDR2 SNTAGT. The CDR3 DNA is TGTGCCAGTGTCAGGGCTAATGAAAAACTGTTTTTT. Translated, it gives CASVRANEKLFF.

The chain joins TRBV5-5 to TRBJ1-2; D unclear. The germline CDR1 and CDR2 sequences are SGHKS and YYEKEE (reference sequence). There are 13 residues in the CDR3. V lost 4 bases, J lost 8 bases, and 15 bases lay in between. CDR3 DNA: TGTGCCAGCAGCCGCGACCAGGACCTCGGCTACACCTTC. Translated: CASSRDQDLGYTF. Looking up the rest from reference TRBV5-5 and TRBJ1-2 gives the full variable domain: DAGVTQSPTHLIKTRGQQVTLRCSPISGHKSVSWYQQVLGQGPQFIFQYYEKEERGRGNFPDRFSARQFPNYSSELNVNALLLGDSALYLCASSRDQDLGYTFGSGTRLTVV.

This clone was observed a handful of times. The CDR3 reads CASSLAPDANYGYTF. The CDR3 DNA sequence: TGCGCCAGCAGCTTGGCCCCAGACGCTAACTATGGCTACACCTTC. This rearrangement joins TRBV5-1 to TRBJ1-2; the D is unclear. V was shortened by 0 bases and J by 0 bases, with 9 bases between the two germline ends. The CDR3 is 15 residues long. Germline V CDR1 and CDR2: SGHRS, YFSETQ.

This clone was observed once. The V and J genes are TRBV5-1 and TRBJ2-3; D might be TRBD1 or TRBD2, each matching 5 bases. The CDR3 runs 18 residues. Per the germline V gene, CDR1 is SGHRS and CDR2 is YFSETQ. The V and J ends lost 0 bases and 1 base respectively, with 18 bases between them. CDR3 coding DNA: TGCGCCAGCAGCTTGGGGGGGTACGGAATTGGGGGCACAGATACGCAGTATTTT. Translation: CASSLGGYGIGGTDTQYF.

A single count supports this clone. The J gene is TRBJ1-4, the V gene TRBV29-1; no reliable D call. Between the trimmed V and J ends, which lost 6 bases and 10 bases, there was a span of 15 bases. The CDR3 loop spans 12 amino acids. Germline CDR1 is SQVTM and CDR2 is ANQGSEA. The CDR3 is CSVPDFRGKLFF. The CDR3, as DNA: TGCAGCGTCCCGGACTTTCGGGGAAAACTGTTTTTT.

The chain joins TRBV3-1 (or the pseudogene TRBV3-2) to TRBJ1-1; maybe TRBD1 (6 bases). This CDR3 comprises 14 residues. Trimming removed 1 base from V and 3 bases from J, with 9 bases in between. The germline gives CDR1 LGHDT, CDR2 YNNKEL (reference sequence). Written as DNA, the CDR3 is TGTGCCAGCAGCCAAGGGGGGCGGGACACTGAAGCTTTCTTT. It translates to CASSQGGRDTEAFF.

This clone was seen a few times. The rearrangement links TRBV11-3 to TRBJ2-5; TRBD2 matches at 12 bases. J was trimmed by 5 bases and V by 5 bases; bases with no gene match: 6. Germline lookup yields CDR1 SGHNT and CDR2 YENEEA. The CDR3 spans 15 residues. For the CDR3, the DNA is TGTGCCAGCAGCCCATCTAGCGGGGGGGGTGAGACCCAGTACTTC. It codes for CASSPSSGGGETQYF.

The CDR3 loop is CVSRGGNNEQFF. The CDR3 coding sequence is TGTGTATCACGTGGCGGGAACAATGAGCAGTTCTTC. The chain joins TRBV18 to TRBJ2-1, with D possibly matching TRBD2 (6 bases). The CDR3 is made up of 12 amino acids. Germline CDR1 is KGHSH and CDR2 is LQKENI.